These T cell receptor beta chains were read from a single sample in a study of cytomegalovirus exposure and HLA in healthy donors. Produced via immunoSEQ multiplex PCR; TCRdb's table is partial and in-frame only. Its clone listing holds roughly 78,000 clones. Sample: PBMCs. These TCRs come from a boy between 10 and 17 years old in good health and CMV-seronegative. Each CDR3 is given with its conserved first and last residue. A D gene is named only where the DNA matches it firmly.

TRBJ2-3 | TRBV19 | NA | CASSKRQGNTDTQYF | TGTGCCAGTAGTAAGCGGCAAGGGAACACAGATACGCAGTATTTT
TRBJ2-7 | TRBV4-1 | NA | CASSQASGLSYEQYF | TGCGCCAGCAGCCAAGCCAGCGGACTCTCCTACGAGCAGTACTTC
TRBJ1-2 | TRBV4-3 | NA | CASSHSLYGYTF | TGCGCCAGCAGCCACTCTCTCTATGGCTACACCTTC
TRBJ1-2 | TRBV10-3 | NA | CAISEREGGYGYTF | TGTGCCATCAGTGAGCGCGAGGGCGGCTATGGCTACACCTTC
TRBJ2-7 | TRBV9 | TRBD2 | CASSPRLAGGNYEQYF | TGTGCCAGCAGCCCTAGACTAGCGGGGGGGAACTACGAGCAGTACTTC
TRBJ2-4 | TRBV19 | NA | CASTRPSGNIQYF | TGTGCCAGTACCCGCCCCTCGGGGAACATTCAGTACTTC
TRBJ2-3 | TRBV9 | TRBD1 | CASSEGTGYYTDTQYF | TGTGCCAGCAGCGAGGGGACAGGGTATTACACAGATACGCAGTATTTT
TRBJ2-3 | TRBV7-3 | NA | CASSPGGLADTQYF | TGTGCCAGCAGCCCGGGGGGCCTTGCAGATACGCAGTATTTT
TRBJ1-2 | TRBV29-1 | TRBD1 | CSAADRGEDGYTF | TGCAGCGCTGCCGACAGGGGGGAAGATGGCTACACCTTC
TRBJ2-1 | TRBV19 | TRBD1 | CASSLFTGGINEQFF | TGTGCCAGTAGTCTTTTCACAGGGGGCATCAATGAGCAGTTCTTC
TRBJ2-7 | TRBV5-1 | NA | CASSFGGKGVGEQYF | TGCGCCAGCAGCTTTGGCGGGAAAGGGGTGGGGGAGCAGTACTTC
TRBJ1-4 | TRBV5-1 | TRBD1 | CASSLADRDRVEKLFF | TGCGCCAGCAGCTTGGCCGACCGGGACAGGGTTGAAAAACTGTTTTTT
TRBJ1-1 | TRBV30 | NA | CAWSGDKNTEAFF | TGTGCCTGGAGTGGAGACAAGAACACTGAAGCTTTCTTT
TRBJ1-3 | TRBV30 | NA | CAWSQGAVSGNTIYF | TGTGCCTGGAGCCAAGGGGCAGTCTCTGGAAACACCATATATTTT
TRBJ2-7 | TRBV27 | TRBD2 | CASSSDPPYVAGSVEQYF | TGTGCCAGCAGTTCCGATCCCCCCTATGTAGCGGGAAGTGTAGAGCAGTACTTC
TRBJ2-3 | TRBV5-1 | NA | CASSLEGRDTQYF | TGCGCCAGCAGCTTGGAGGGGCGGGATACGCAGTATTTT
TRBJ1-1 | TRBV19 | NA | CASRGTASNTEAFF | TGTGCCAGTCGCGGGACGGCCTCGAACACTGAAGCTTTCTTT
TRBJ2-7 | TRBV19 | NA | CASSLRRGYEQYF | TGTGCCAGTAGTCTCCGTAGGGGGTACGAGCAGTACTTC
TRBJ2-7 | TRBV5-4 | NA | CASTIRGGILDEQYF | TGTGCCAGCACTATACGGGGAGGCATCCTCGACGAGCAGTACTTC
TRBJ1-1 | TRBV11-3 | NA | CASSSSGTEAFF | TGTGCCAGCAGTTCGTCGGGGACTGAAGCTTTCTTT
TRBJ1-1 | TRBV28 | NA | CASRWRVRMNTEAFF | TGTGCCAGCAGATGGAGGGTTAGAATGAACACTGAAGCTTTCTTT
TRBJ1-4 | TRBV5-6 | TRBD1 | CASSHGQGALSEKLFF | TGTGCCAGCAGCCATGGACAGGGGGCACTTTCTGAAAAACTGTTTTTT
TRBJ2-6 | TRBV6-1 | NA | CASSEHGPGANVLTF | TGTGCCAGCAGTGAACATGGGCCTGGGGCCAACGTCCTGACTTTC
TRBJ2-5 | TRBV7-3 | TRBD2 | CASSRGLAGARLRETQYF | TGTGCCAGCAGCAGGGGACTAGCGGGGGCACGATTGCGGGAGACCCAGTACTTC
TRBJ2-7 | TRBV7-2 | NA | CASSLGPRRTTYEQYF | TGTGCCAGCAGCTTAGGCCCTAGGCGTACTACCTACGAGCAGTACTTC
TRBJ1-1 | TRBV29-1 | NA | CSVQGTNTEDFF | TGCAGCGTGCAGGGGACGAACACTGAAGATTTCTTT
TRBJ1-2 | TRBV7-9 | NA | CASSPEGRLDYGYTF | TGTGCCAGCAGCCCAGAGGGAAGGCTGGACTATGGCTACACCTTC
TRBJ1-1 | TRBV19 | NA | CASRDEVDWAEAFF | TGTGCCAGTAGGGATGAGGTTGACTGGGCTGAAGCTTTCTTT
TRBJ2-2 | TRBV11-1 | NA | CASSSRDRTGELFF | TGTGCCAGCAGCTCACGAGACAGGACCGGGGAGCTGTTTTTT
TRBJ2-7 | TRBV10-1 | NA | CASSADTSSYEQYF | TGCGCCAGCAGTGCGGACACCTCCTCCTACGAGCAGTACTTC
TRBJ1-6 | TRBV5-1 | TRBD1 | CASSSMGQSNSPLHF | TGCGCCAGCAGCTCGATGGGACAGTCTAATTCACCCCTCCACTTT
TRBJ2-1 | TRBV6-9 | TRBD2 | CASTHSAGADNEQFF | TGTGCCAGCACCCACTCAGCGGGGGCCGACAATGAGCAGTTCTTC